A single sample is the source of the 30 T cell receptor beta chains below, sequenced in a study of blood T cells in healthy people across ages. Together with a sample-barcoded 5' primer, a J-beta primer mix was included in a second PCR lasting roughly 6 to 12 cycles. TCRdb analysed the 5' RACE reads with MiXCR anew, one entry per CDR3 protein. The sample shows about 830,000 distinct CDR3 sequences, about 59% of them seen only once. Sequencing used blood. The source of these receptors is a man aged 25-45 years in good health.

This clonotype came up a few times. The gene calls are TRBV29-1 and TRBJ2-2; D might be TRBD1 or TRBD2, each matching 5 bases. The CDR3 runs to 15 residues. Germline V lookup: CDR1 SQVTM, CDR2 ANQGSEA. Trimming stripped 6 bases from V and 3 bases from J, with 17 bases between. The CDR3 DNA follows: TGCAGCGTGAGGGTTGGGGAAGGGGACACCGGGGAGCTGTTTTTT. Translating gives CSVRVGEGDTGELFF.

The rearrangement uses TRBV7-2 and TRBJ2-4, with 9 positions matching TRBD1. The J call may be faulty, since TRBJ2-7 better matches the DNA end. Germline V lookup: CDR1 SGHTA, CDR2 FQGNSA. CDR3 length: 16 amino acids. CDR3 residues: CASSPSLQGQGLEQYF. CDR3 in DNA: TGTGCCAGCAGCCCAAGCCTCCAGGGACAGGGCCTCGAGCAGTACTTC.

CDR3 loop: CASSPDNSESYEQYF. The DNA for the CDR3 is TGTGCCAGCAGTCCCGACAACTCGGAATCCTACGAGCAGTACTTC. The chain carries TRBV27 and TRBJ2-7, with no clear D. The CDR3 totals 15 residues. In germline, CDR1 is MNHEY, CDR2 SMNVEV (reference sequence). V was shortened by 5 bases and J by 1 base, with 15 bases between the two germline ends.

CDR3 in DNA: TGCAGCGTTGAAGTTTGGGGGGGATTACCTAGCACAGATACGCAGTATTTT. It codes for CSVEVWGGLPSTDTQYF. The V and J genes are TRBV29-1 and TRBJ2-3; 7 positions match TRBD2. This CDR3 comprises 17 residues. V lost 1 base, J lost 0 bases, and 10 bases stayed unmatched. Germline CDR1 SQVTM, CDR2 ANQGSEA.

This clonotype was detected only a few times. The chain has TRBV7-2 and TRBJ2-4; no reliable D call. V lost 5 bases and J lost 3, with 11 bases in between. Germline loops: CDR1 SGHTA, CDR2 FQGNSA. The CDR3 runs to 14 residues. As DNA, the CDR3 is TGTGCCAGCAGCCCCGGGCAGATCAAAAACATTCAGTACTTC. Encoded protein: CASSPGQIKNIQYF.

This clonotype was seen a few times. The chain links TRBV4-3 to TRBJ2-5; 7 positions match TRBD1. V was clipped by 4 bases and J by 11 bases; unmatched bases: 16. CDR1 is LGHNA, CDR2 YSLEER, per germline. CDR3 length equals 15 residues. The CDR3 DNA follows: TGCGCCAGCAGCCGGCACCACAGGGGCGACTACAAGCAGTACTTC. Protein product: CASSRHHRGDYKQYF.

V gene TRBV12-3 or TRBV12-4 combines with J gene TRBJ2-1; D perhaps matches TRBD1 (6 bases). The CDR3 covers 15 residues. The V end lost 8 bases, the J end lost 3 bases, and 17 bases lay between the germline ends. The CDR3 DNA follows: TGTGCCAGCTCTCCCAACGGACAGAACTACAATGAGCAGTTCTTC. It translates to CASSPNGQNYNEQFF.

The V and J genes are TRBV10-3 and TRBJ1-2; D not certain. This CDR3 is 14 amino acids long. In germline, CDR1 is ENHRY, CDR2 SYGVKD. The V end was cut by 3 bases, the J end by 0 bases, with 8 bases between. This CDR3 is CAISDDNSNYGYTF. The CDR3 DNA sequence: TGTGCCATCAGTGATGACAACTCTAACTATGGCTACACCTTC.

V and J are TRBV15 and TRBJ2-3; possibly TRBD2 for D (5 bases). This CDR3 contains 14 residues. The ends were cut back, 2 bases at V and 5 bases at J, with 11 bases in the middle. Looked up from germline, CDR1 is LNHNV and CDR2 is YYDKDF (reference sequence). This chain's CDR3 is CATSRPRVGDTQYF. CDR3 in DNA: TGTGCCACCAGCAGACCGAGGGTCGGAGATACGCAGTATTTT.

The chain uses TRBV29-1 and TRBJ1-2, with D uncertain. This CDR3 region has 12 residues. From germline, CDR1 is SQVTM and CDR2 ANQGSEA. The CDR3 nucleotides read TGCGGTTCTGGGGAGTTTGGCGATGGCTACACCTTC. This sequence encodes CGSGEFGDGYTF.

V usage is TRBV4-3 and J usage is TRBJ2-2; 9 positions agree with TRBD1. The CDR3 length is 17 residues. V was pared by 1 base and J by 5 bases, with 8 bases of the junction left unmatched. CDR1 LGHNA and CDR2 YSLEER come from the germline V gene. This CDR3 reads CASSQGPGQGLTGELFF. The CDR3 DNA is TGCGCCAGCAGCCAAGGTCCGGGACAGGGTTTAACCGGGGAGCTGTTTTTT.

In DNA form, the CDR3 reads TGTGCCAGCAGAAGGGCCGACGGGAACTCCTACGAGCAGTACTTC. Translating it yields CASRRADGNSYEQYF. This sequence joins TRBV6-2 or TRBV6-3 and TRBJ2-7; TRBD2 might be the D (5 bases). Germline V gene lookup returns CDR1 MNHEY and CDR2 SVGEGT. Between the trimmed V and J ends, which lost 6 bases and 0 bases, there was a span of 15 bases. CDR3 length: 15 residues.

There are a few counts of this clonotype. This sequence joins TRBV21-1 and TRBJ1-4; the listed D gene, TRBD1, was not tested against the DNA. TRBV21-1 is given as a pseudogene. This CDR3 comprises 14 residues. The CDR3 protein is CASSYTGDSRPLFF. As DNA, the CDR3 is TGTGCCAGCAGCTACACAGGGGACTCCCGTCCGCTGTTTTTT.

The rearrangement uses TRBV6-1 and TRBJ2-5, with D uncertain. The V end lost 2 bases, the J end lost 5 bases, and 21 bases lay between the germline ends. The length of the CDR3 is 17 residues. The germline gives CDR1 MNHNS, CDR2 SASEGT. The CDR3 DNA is TGTGCCAGCAGTGAATTTGGTAGCTGGGTATTCTCGGAGACCCAGTACTTC. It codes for CASSEFGSWVFSETQYF.

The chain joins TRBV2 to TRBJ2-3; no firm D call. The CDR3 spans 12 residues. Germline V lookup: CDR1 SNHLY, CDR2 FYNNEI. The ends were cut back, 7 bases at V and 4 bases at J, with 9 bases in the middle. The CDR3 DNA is TGTGCCAGCACCGGGTCCCCAGATACGCAGTATTTT. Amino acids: CASTGSPDTQYF.

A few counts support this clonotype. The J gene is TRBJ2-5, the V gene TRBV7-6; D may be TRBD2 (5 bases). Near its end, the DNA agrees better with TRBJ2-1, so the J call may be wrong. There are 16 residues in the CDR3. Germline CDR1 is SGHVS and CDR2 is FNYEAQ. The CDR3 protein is CASSLLGLAFQETQFF. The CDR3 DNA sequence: TGTGCCAGCAGCTTACTAGGTCTAGCCTTCCAAGAGACCCAGTTCTTC.

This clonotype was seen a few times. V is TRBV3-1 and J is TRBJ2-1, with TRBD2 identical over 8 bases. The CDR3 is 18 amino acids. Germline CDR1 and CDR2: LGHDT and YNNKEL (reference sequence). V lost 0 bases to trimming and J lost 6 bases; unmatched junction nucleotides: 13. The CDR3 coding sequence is TGTGCCAGCAGCCAAGATTTACGGATTACGGGGGGGTCCAATGAGCAGTTCTTC. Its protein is CASSQDLRITGGSNEQFF.

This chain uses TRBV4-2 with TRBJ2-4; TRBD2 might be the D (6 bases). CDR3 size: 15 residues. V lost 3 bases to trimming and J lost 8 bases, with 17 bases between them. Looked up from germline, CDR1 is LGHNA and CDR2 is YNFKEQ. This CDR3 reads CASSQGTGDADIQYF. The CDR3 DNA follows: TGTGCCAGCAGCCAGGGTACGGGGGATGCGGACATTCAGTACTTC.

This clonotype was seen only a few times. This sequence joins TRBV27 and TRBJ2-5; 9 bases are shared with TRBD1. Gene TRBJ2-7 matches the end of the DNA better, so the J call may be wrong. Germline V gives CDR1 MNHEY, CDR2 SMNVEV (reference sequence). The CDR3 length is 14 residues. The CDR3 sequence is CASSSTGGNDEQYF. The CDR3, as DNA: TGTGCCAGCAGTTCAACAGGGGGCAACGACGAGCAGTACTTC.

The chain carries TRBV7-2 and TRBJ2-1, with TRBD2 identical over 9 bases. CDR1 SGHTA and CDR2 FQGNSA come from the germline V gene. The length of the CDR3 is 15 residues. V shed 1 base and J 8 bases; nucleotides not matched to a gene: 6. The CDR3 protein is CASSLGGTSLDEQFF. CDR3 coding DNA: TGTGCCAGCAGCTTAGGGGGGACTAGCCTGGATGAGCAGTTCTTC.

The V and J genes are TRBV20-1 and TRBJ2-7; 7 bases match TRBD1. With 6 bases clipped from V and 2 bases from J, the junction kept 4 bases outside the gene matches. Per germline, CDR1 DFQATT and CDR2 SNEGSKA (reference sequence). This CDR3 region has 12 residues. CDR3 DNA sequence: TGCAGTGCCGTGGGACAGCCCTACGAGCAGTACTTC. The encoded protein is CSAVGQPYEQYF.

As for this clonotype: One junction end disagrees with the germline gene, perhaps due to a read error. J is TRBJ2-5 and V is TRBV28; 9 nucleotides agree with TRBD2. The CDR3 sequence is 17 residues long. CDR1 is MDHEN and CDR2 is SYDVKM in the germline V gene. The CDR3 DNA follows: TGTGCCAGCAGCTTATCCGGCGGGGGGGACTTACAAGAGACCCAGTACTTC. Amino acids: CASSLSGGGDLQETQYF.

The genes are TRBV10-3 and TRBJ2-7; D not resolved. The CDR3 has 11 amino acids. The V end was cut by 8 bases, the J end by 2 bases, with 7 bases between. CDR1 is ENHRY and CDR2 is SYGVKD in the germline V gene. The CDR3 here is CAIGPAYEQYF. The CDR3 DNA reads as TGTGCCATCGGGCCGGCCTACGAGCAGTACTTC.

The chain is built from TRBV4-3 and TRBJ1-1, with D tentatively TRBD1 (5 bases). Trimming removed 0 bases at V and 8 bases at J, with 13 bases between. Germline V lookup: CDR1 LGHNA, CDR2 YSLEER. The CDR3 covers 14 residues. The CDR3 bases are TGCGCCAGCAGCCAAGATTGGGAGACAGTCGAAGCTTTCTTT. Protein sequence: CASSQDWETVEAFF.

The CDR3 sequence is CASGGQGNYGYTF. Here the CDR3 DNA reads TGTGCCAGCGGAGGACAGGGGAACTATGGCTACACCTTC. This rearrangement joins TRBV9 to TRBJ1-2; TRBD1 aligns across 9 bases. V was pared by 7 bases and J by 2 bases, with 3 bases of the junction left unmatched. Germline assignment: CDR1 SGDLS and CDR2 YYNGEE. This CDR3 has 13 residues.

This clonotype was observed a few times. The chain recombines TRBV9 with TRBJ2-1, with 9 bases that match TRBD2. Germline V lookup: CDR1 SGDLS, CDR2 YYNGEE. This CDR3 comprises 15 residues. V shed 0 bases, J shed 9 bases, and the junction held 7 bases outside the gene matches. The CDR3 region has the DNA TGTGCCAGCAGCGTAGCTAGCGGGGTCAGCGGTGAGCAGTTCTTC. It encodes CASSVASGVSGEQFF.

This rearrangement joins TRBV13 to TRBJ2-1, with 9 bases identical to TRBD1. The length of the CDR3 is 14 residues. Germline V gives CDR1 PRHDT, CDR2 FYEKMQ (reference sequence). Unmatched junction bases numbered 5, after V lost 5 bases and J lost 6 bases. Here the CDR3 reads CASSPRDRVNEQFF. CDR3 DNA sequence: TGTGCCAGCAGCCCCCGGGACAGGGTCAATGAGCAGTTCTTC.

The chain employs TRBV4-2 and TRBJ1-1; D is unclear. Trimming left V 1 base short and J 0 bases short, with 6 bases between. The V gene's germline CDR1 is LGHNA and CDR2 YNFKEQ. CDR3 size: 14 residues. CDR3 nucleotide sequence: TGTGCCAGCAGCCAAGCTGAACTGAACACTGAAGCTTTCTTT. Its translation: CASSQAELNTEAFF.

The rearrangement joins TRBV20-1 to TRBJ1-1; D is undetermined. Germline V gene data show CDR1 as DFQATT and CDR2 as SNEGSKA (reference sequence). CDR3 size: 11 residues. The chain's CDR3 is CSQYPNTEAFF. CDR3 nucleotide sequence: TGCAGCCAATACCCGAACACTGAAGCTTTCTTT.

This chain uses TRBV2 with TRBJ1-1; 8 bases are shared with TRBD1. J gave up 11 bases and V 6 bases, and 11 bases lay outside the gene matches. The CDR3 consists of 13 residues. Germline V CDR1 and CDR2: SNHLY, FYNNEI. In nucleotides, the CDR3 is TGTGCCAGCAGCGCAGGGGGCGCAGGAACGGCTTTCTTT. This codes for CASSAGGAGTAFF.